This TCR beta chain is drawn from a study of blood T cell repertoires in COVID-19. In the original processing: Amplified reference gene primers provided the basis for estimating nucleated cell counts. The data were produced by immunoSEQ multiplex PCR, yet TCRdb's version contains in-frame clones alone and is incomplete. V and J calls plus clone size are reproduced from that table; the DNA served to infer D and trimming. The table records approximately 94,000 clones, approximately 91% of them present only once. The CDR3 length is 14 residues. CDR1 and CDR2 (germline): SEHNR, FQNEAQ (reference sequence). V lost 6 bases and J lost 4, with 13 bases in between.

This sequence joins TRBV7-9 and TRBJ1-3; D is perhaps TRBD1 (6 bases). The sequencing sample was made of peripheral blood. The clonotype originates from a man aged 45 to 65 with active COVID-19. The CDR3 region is CASSGGASGNTIYF. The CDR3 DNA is TGTGCCAGCAGTGGGGGCGCCTCAGGAAACACCATATATTTT.